The 21 T cell receptor beta chains given below trace back to one sample, sequenced in a study of T cells in Graves' hyperthyroidism and ophthalmopathy. Amplification targeted TCR beta CDR3 regions from RNA transcripts. The HTBI primer set drove a first-round RT-PCR of the TCR CDR3. MiXCR, run by TCRdb on the multiplex PCR reads, gives a single entry per CDR3 protein. The data hold roughly 550,000 distinct CDR3 sequences, with about 16% observed a single time. The sample comprised blood. These receptors were obtained from a woman aged 25 to 45 with Graves' ophthalmopathy.

At least ten counts were recorded for this clonotype. V is TRBV5-1 and J is TRBJ1-1; no definite D call. Germline assignment: CDR1 SGHRS and CDR2 YFSETQ. The CDR3 length is 16 residues. V dropped 1 base and J dropped 0 bases, with 13 bases sitting between them. The CDR3: CASSLIGEEMNTEAFF. In nucleotides, the CDR3 is TGCGCCAGCAGCTTGATCGGGGAGGAGATGAACACTGAAGCTTTCTTT. The whole variable domain, remainder taken from reference TRBV5-1 and TRBJ1-1, is KAGVTQTPRYLIKTRGQQVTLSCSPISGHRSVSWYQQTPGQGLQFLFEYFSETQRNKGNFPGRFSGRQFSNSRSEMNVSTLELGDSALYLCASSLIGEEMNTEAFFGQGTRLTVV.

The gene calls are TRBV6-5 and TRBJ2-1; perhaps TRBD2 as D (5 bases). The V and J ends lost 2 bases and 8 bases respectively, with 13 bases between them. CDR3 size: 14 residues. Per the germline V gene, CDR1 is MNHEY and CDR2 is SVGAGI. CDR3 nucleotides: TGTGCCAGCAGTTACATGGACTTTCAGGATGAGCAGTTCTTC. It translates to CASSYMDFQDEQFF.

The genes are TRBV7-2 and TRBJ2-7; 9 bases are shared with TRBD2. CDR1 and CDR2 from the germline V gene are SGHTA and FQGNSA. Trimming at V came to 6 bases and at J to 5 bases, leaving 11 bases not matched to a gene. The CDR3 is made up of 15 amino acids. CDR3 DNA sequence: TGTGCCAGCAGTCCCGGGACTAGCAAAAGCAACGAGCAGTACTTC. Translated: CASSPGTSKSNEQYF.

The chain employs TRBV7-2 and TRBJ2-5; D not certain. Trimming shortened V by 2 bases and J by 4 bases, and 5 bases separated the two germline ends. The CDR3 sequence is 12 residues long. Germline assignment: CDR1 SGHTA and CDR2 FQGNSA. Here the CDR3 reads CASSLQSETQYF. The CDR3 DNA reads as TGTGCCAGCAGCTTACAATCAGAGACCCAGTACTTC.

This clonotype was observed many times. The chain carries TRBV11-2 and TRBJ2-2; D gene uncertain. The V and J ends lost 0 bases and 5 bases respectively, with 4 bases between them. CDR1 and CDR2 from the germline V gene are SGHAT and FQNNGV. The CDR3 is made up of 13 amino acids. CDR3 residues: CASSLDQTGELFF. CDR3 sequence (DNA): TGTGCCAGCAGCTTAGACCAGACCGGGGAGCTGTTTTTT. Full variable domain (remainder filled in from reference TRBV11-2 and TRBJ2-2): EAGVAQSPRYKIIEKRQSVAFWCNPISGHATLYWYQQILGQGPKLLIQFQNNGVVDDSQLPKDRFSAERLKGVDSTLKIQPAKLEDSAVYLCASSLDQTGELFFGEGSRLTVL.

This chain links TRBV20-1 with TRBJ1-1; perhaps TRBD1 as D (5 bases). CDR3 length: 14 amino acids. Germline V gives CDR1 DFQATT, CDR2 SNEGSKA (reference sequence). V shed 6 bases and J shed 2 bases, with 16 bases lying between them. Here the CDR3 reads CSARGPAFNTEAFF. In nucleotides, the CDR3 is TGCAGTGCAAGGGGCCCAGCATTTAACACTGAAGCTTTCTTT.

For this clonotype: A much larger clone differs by one base, so this may be a read error. The chain links TRBV6-2 or TRBV6-3 to TRBJ2-5; unclear D gene. The germline V gene has CDR1 MNHEY and CDR2 SVGEGT. V lost 1 base to trimming and J lost 5 bases, with 8 bases between them. CDR3 length: 13 residues. The CDR3 nucleotides read TGTGCCAGCAGTTACTTGGCGGTGGAGACCCAGTACTTC. Its protein is CASSYLAVETQYF.

This chain uses TRBV12-3 or TRBV12-4 with TRBJ2-2; TRBD1 matches 8 bases. Trimming at V came to 5 bases and at J to 4 bases, leaving 3 bases not matched to a gene. The CDR3 has 14 amino acids. CDR3 sequence (DNA): TGTGCCAGCAGTCCAACAGGGGGCACCGGGGAGCTGTTTTTT. Amino acids: CASSPTGGTGELFF.

This clonotype showed up many times. The V gene is TRBV30, the J gene TRBJ1-1; no reliable D call. The CDR3 totals 11 residues. Trimming removed 0 bases at V and 7 bases at J, with 6 bases between. Germline lookup yields CDR1 GTSNPN and CDR2 SVGIG (reference sequence). CDR3 residues: CAWSVGNEAFF. CDR3 nucleotides: TGTGCCTGGAGTGTAGGGAATGAAGCTTTCTTT.

The V and J genes are TRBV15 and TRBJ2-2; D may be TRBD2 (6 bases). The CDR3 spans 16 residues. The V gene's germline CDR1 is LNHNV and CDR2 YYDKDF (reference sequence). V shed 0 bases and J shed 4 bases, with 12 bases lying between them. CDR3 amino acids: CATSRDRGRSTGELFF. The CDR3, as DNA: TGTGCCACCAGCAGAGATCGGGGGAGGAGCACCGGGGAGCTGTTTTTT.

This clonotype was seen more than once but under ten times. This rearrangement joins TRBV20-1 to TRBJ2-1, with TRBD2 identical over 10 bases. Germline CDR1 and CDR2: DFQATT and SNEGSKA (reference sequence). J lost 5 bases, V lost 0 bases, and 4 bases had no gene match. The CDR3 runs to 15 residues. As DNA, the CDR3 is TGCAGTGCTAGAGAGCCACTAGCGGGACACAATGAGCAGTTCTTC. This gives the protein CSAREPLAGHNEQFF.

The sample holds a few counts of this clonotype. V usage is TRBV29-1 and J usage is TRBJ1-4; 8 nucleotides agree with TRBD1. The CDR3 contains 14 residues. The germline CDR1 and CDR2 sequences are SQVTM and ANQGSEA. V lost 3 bases and J lost 5; bases outside the gene matches: 5. CDR3 bases: TGCAGCGTTGAGCATGGGACAGGAAATGAAAAACTGTTTTTT. Protein product: CSVEHGTGNEKLFF. The full variable domain, with the rest looked up from reference TRBV29-1 and TRBJ1-4, is SAVISQKPSRDICQRGTSLTIQCQVDSQVTMMFWYRQQPGQSLTLIATANQGSEATYESGFVIDKFPISRPNLTFSTLTVSNMSPEDSSIYLCSVEHGTGNEKLFFGSGTQLSVL.

The V call is TRBV4-1, the J call TRBJ2-1; maybe TRBD1 (5 bases). The CDR3 runs to 19 residues. Per germline, CDR1 MGHRA and CDR2 YSYEKL. The V gene lost 4 bases and the J gene lost 3 bases, with 25 bases spanning the gap. As DNA, the CDR3 is TGCGCCAGCAGCCCCGGACATCAGGGCGGATTGGGGCTCTACAATGAGCAGTTCTTC. It specifies CASSPGHQGGLGLYNEQFF.

This clonotype was seen a handful of times. The V call is TRBV20-1, the J call TRBJ2-2; D remains unclear. Between the trimmed V and J ends, which lost 0 bases and 6 bases, there was a span of 11 bases. The CDR3 totals 14 residues. The germline CDR1 and CDR2 sequences are DFQATT and SNEGSKA (reference sequence). CDR3 in DNA: TGCAGTGCTAGAGATCCGAGAGCAGCCGGGGAGCTGTTTTTT. Translated: CSARDPRAAGELFF.

This clonotype was found many times. This chain uses TRBV20-1 with TRBJ2-1, with TRBD1 identical over 8 bases. Per germline, CDR1 DFQATT and CDR2 SNEGSKA (reference sequence). CDR3 length: 16 amino acids. In nucleotides, the CDR3 is TGCAGAGCTCAAATCCCCGGGACAGGACTCTACAATGAGCAGTTCTTC. Protein product: CRAQIPGTGLYNEQFF.

The V call is TRBV7-2, the J call TRBJ1-1, with no clear D. V lost 5 bases and J 3 bases, leaving 13 bases between the germline ends. Germline lookup yields CDR1 SGHTA and CDR2 FQGNSA. CDR3 length equals 14 residues. The CDR3 sequence: CASSRRRWDTEAFF. CDR3 in DNA: TGTGCCAGCAGCCGGCGGAGGTGGGACACTGAAGCTTTCTTT.

The V and J genes are TRBV7-6 and TRBJ2-2; D is perhaps TRBD1 (6 bases). CDR1 is SGHVS, CDR2 FNYEAQ, per germline. The CDR3 length is 18 residues. V gave up 4 bases and J gave up 2 bases, with 20 bases separating them. The CDR3 loop is CASSSTGTSHPNTGELFF. The CDR3 nucleotides are TGTGCCAGCAGCTCAACCGGGACATCACACCCAAACACCGGGGAGCTGTTTTTT.

This clonotype was counted at least ten times. The rearrangement joins TRBV7-2 to TRBJ2-3; a weak D match, TRBD1 (6 bases). The CDR3 is 14 amino acids. V was cut by 7 bases and J by 7 bases, with 18 bases left in between. Germline V gene lookup returns CDR1 SGHTA and CDR2 FQGNSA. CDR3 DNA sequence: TGTGCCAGCACCCCTAGGACAGAAGTAAATACGCAGTATTTT. As protein: CASTPRTEVNTQYF.

The J gene is TRBJ1-2, the V gene TRBV19, with 7 bases matching TRBD1. Germline lookup yields CDR1 LNHDA and CDR2 SQIVND (reference sequence). There are 15 residues in the CDR3. The junction had 15 bases not matched to a gene; V was cut back by 8 bases and J by 6 bases. The CDR3 DNA is TGTGCCAGTCGATCTCAGACAGGGACGGGTAATGGCTACACCTTC. Its protein product is CASRSQTGTGNGYTF.

As for this clonotype: A read error may be the cause here, since a much bigger clone is one base away. The chain carries TRBV30 and TRBJ2-1; 10 positions agree with TRBD1. CDR3 length: 16 residues. Germline V gives CDR1 GTSNPN, CDR2 SVGIG (reference sequence). The CDR3 loop reads CAWSVLTGQGNNEQLF. As DNA, the CDR3 is TGTGCCTGGAGTGTACTCACGGGACAGGGGAACAATGAGCAGCTCTTC. Supplemented by reference TRBV30 and TRBJ2-1, the full variable domain reads SQTIHQWPATLVQPVGSPLSLECTVEGTSNPNLYWYRQAAGRGLQLLFYSVGIGQISSEVPQNLSASRPQDRQFILSSKKLLLSDSGFYLCAWSVLTGQGNNEQLFGPGTRLTVL.

This clonotype showed up just a few times. The rearrangement uses TRBV4-3 and TRBJ2-1, with 9 bases aligning to TRBD2. This CDR3 region has 20 residues. V gave up 0 bases and J gave up 4 bases; unmatched junction bases: 16. CDR1 LGHNA and CDR2 YSLEER come from the germline V gene. The CDR3 region is CASSQERAGGPDGRYNEQFF. The CDR3 nucleotides are TGCGCCAGCAGCCAAGAGAGGGCGGGAGGGCCAGACGGCAGGTACAATGAGCAGTTCTTC.